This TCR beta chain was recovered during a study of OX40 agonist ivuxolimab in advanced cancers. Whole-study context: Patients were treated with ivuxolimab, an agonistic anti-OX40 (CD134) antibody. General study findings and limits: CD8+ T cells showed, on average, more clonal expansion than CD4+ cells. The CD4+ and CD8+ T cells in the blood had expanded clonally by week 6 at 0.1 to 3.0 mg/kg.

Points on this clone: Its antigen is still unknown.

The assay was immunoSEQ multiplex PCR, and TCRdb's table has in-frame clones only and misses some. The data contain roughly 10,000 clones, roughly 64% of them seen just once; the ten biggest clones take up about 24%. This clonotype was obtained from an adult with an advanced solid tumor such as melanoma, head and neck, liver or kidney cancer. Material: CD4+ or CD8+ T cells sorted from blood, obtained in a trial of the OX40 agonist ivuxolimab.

CDR3 nucleotides: TGTGCCAGCAGCCCTCGTAGCGAGGAGACCCAGTACTTC. Its protein is CASSPRSEETQYF. The chain has TRBV11-3 and TRBJ2-5; maybe TRBD2 (5 bases). Looked up from germline, CDR1 is SGHNT and CDR2 is YENEEA. The CDR3 consists of 13 residues. The ends were cut back, 5 bases at V and 5 bases at J, with 12 bases in the middle. Based on the CDR3 plus reference TRBV11-3 and TRBJ2-5, the full variable domain is EAGVVQSPRYKIIEKKQPVAFWCNPISGHNTLYWYLQNLGQGPELLIRYENEEAVDDSQLPKDRFSAERLKGVDSTLKIQPAELGDSAVYLCASSPRSEETQYFGPGTRLLVL.